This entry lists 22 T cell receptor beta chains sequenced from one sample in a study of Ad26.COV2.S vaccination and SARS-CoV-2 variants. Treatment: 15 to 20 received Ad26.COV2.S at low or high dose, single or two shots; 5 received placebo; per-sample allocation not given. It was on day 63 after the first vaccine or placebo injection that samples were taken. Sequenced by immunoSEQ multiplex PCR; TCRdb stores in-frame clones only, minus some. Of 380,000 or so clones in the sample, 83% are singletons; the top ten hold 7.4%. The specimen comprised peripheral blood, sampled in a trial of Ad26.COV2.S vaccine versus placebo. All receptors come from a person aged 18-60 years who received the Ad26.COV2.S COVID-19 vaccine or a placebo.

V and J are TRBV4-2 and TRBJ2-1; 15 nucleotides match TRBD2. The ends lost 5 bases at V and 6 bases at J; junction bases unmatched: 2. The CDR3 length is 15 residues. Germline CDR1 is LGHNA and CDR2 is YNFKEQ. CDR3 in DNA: TGTGCCAGCAGCTGGACTAGCGGGAGGGCCAATGAGCAGTTCTTC. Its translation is CASSWTSGRANEQFF.

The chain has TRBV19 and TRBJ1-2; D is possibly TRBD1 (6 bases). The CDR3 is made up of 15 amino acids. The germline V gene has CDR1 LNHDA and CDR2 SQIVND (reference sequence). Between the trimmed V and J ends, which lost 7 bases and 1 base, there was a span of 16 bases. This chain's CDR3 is CASTPRGGINYGYTF. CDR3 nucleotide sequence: TGTGCCAGTACTCCAAGGGGGGGGATTAACTATGGCTACACCTTC. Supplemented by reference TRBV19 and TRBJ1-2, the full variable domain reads DGGITQSPKYLFRKEGQNVTLSCEQNLNHDAMYWYRQDPGQGLRLIYYSQIVNDFQKGDIAEGYSVSREKKESFPLTVTSAQKNPTAFYLCASTPRGGINYGYTFGSGTRLTVV.

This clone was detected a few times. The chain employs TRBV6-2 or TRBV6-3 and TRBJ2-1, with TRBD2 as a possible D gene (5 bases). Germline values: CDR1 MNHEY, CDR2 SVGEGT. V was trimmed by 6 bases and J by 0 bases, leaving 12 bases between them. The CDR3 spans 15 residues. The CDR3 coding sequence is TGTGCCAGCAGCGGACTGAAAAACTCCTACAATGAGCAGTTCTTC. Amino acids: CASSGLKNSYNEQFF.

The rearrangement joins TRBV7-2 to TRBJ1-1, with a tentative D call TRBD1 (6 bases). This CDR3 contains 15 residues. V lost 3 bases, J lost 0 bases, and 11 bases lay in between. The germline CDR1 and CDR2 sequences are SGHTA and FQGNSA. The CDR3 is CASSLGGQMNTEAFF. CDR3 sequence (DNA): TGTGCCAGCAGCTTGGGGGGACAAATGAACACTGAAGCTTTCTTT.

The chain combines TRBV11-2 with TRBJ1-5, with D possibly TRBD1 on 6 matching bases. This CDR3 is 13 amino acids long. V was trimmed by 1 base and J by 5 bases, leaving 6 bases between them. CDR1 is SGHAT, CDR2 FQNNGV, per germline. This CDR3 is CASSLAGDQPQHF. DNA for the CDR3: TGTGCCAGCAGCTTAGCAGGGGATCAGCCCCAGCATTTT.

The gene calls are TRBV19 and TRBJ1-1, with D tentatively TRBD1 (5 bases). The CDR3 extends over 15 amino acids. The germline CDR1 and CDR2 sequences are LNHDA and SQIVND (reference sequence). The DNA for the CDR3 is TGTGCGAGCTCCAGGGAGGGTTCAGTGAACACTGAAGCTTTCTTT. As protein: CASSREGSVNTEAFF.

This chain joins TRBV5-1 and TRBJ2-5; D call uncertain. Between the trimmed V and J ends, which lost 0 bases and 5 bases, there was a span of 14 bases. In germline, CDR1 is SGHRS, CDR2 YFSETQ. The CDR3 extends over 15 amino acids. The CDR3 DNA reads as TGCGCCAGCAGCTTGGATGGCATTCCTTGGGAGACCCAGTACTTC. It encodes CASSLDGIPWETQYF.

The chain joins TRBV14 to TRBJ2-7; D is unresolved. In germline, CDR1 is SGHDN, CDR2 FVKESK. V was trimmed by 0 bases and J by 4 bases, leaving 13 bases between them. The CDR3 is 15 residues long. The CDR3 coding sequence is TGTGCCAGCAGCCAAGATTCCTGGGCGGCTTACGAGCAGTACTTC. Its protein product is CASSQDSWAAYEQYF.

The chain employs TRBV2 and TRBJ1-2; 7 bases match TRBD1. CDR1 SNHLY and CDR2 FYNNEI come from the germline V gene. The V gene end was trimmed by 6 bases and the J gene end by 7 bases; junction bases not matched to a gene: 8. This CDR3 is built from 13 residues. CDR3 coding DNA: TGTGCCAGCAGACAGGAGGGGGCGCCTGGCTACACCTTC. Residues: CASRQEGAPGYTF.

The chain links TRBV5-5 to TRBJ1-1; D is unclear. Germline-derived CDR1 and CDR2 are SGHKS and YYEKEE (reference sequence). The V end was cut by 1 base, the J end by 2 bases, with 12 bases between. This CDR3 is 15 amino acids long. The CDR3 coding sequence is TGTGCCAGCAGCTTGATGAACAGACTCAACACTGAAGCTTTCTTT. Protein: CASSLMNRLNTEAFF.

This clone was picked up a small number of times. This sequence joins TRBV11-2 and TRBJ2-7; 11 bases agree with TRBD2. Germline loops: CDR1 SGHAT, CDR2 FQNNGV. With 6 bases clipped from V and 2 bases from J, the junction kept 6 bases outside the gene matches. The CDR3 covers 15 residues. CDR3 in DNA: TGTGCCAGCAGGCCTACTAGCGGGAGACCCTACGAGCAGTACTTC. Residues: CASRPTSGRPYEQYF. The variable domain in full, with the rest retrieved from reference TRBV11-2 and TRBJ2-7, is EAGVAQSPRYKIIEKRQSVAFWCNPISGHATLYWYQQILGQGPKLLIQFQNNGVVDDSQLPKDRFSAERLKGVDSTLKIQPAKLEDSAVYLCASRPTSGRPYEQYFGPGTRLTVT.

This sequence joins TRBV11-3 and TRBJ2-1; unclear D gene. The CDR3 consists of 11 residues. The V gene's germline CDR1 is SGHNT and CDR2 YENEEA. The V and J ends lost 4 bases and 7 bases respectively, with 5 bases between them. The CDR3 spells CASSSNNEQFF. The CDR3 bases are TGTGCCAGCAGCTCTAATAATGAGCAGTTCTTC.

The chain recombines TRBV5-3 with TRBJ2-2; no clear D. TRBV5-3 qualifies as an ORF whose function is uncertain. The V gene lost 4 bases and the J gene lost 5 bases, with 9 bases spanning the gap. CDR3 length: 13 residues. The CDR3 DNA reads TGTGCCAGAAGCAGCGATATTACCGGGGAGCTGTTTTTT. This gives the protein CARSSDITGELFF.

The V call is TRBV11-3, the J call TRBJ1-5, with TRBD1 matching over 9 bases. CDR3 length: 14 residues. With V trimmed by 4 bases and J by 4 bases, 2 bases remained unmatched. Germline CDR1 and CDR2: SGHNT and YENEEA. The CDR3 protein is CASSSGQGNQPQHF. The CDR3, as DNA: TGTGCCAGCAGCTCCGGACAGGGGAATCAGCCCCAGCATTTT.

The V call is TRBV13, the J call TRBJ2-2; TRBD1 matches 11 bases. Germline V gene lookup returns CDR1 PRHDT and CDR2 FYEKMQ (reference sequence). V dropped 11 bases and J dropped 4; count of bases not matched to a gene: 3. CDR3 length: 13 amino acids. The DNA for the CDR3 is TGTGCCGGACAGGGGGCCGGCACCGGGGAGCTGTTTTTT. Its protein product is CAGQGAGTGELFF. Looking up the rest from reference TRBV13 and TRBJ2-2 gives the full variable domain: AAGVIQSPRHLIKEKRETATLKCYPIPRHDTVYWYQQGPGQDPQFLISFYEKMQSDKGSIPDRFSAQQFSDYHSELNMSSLELGDSALYFCAGQGAGTGELFFGEGSRLTVL.

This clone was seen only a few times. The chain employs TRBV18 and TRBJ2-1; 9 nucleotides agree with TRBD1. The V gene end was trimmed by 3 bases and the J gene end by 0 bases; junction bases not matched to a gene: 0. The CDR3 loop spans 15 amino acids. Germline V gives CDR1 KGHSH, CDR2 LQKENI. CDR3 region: CASSPDRGSYNEQFF. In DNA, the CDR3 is TGTGCCAGCTCACCGGACAGGGGCTCCTACAATGAGCAGTTCTTC.

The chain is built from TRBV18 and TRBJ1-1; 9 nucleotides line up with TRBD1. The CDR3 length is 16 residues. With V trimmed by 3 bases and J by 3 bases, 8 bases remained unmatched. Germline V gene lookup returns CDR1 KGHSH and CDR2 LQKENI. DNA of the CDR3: TGTGCCAGCTCACCTTACAGGGGGCAGATCCACACTGAAGCTTTCTTT. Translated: CASSPYRGQIHTEAFF.

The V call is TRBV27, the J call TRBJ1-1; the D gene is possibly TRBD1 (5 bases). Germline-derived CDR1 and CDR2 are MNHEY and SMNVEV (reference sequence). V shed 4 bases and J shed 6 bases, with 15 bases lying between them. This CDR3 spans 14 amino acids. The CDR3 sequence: CASSSPGRYSEAFF. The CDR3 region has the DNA TGTGCCAGCAGTTCCCCAGGGAGGTATTCTGAAGCTTTCTTT.

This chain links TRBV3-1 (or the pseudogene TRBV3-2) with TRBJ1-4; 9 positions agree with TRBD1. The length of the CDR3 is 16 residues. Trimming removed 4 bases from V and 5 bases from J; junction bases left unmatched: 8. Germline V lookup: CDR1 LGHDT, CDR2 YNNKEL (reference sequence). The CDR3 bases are TGTGCCAGCAGCCCTTTGACGGGACAGGGAAATGAAAAACTGTTTTTT. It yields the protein CASSPLTGQGNEKLFF.

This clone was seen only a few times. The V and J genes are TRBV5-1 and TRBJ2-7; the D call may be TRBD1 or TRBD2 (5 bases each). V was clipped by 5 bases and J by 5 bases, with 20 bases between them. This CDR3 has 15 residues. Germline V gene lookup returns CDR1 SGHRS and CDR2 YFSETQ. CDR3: CASRNAGTQSDEQYF. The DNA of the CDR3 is TGCGCCAGCAGAAATGCCGGGACCCAGAGCGACGAGCAGTACTTC.

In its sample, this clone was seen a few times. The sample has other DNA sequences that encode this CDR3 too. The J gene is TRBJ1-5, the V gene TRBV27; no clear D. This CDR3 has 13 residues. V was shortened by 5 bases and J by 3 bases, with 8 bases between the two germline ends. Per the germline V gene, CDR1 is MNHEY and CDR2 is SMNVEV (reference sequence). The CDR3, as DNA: TGTGCCAGCAGTCCAGGTTACAATCAGCCCCAGCATTTT. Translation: CASSPGYNQPQHF.

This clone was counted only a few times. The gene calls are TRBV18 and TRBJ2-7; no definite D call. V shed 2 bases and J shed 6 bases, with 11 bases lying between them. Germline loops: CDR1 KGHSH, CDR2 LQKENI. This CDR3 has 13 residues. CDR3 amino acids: CASSPGVNLEQYF. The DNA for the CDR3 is TGTGCCAGCTCACCAGGGGTCAATCTCGAGCAGTACTTC.